This record looks at one TCR beta chain sequence and its context. This CDR3 comprises 13 residues. Germline V gives CDR1 KGHSH, CDR2 LQKENI. V dropped 2 bases and J dropped 8; count of bases not matched to a gene: 3. This sample is part of a study of technical replicates of blood from several donors. TCRdb keeps only in-frame clones here, not all; method: immunoSEQ multiplex PCR. Of some 70,000 clones listed, 88% were seen once; the top ten hold 4.5% to 5%. This clonotype was sampled from a human donor in good health. Some clones in this sample may be carry-over from other donors' samples. Sequencing was performed on PBMCs. V is TRBV18 and J is TRBJ2-1, with 7 bases fitting TRBD2. As DNA, the CDR3 is TGTGCCAGCTCACCAGGGGGGGTAGATGAGCAGTTCTTC. This sequence encodes CASSPGGVDEQFF.